Presented here are 22 T cell receptor beta chains from one specimen sequenced in a study of cytomegalovirus exposure and HLA in healthy donors. The study ran its PCR with 60 Vbeta and 13 Jbeta primers. Here immunoSEQ multiplex PCR was the method, and the copy in TCRdb shows in-frame clones only, minus some. The repertoire holds some 150,000 clones, with over 80% as singletons. The sequencing sample was made of PBMCs. The source of these receptors is a man between 40 and 49 years old in good health and CMV-seronegative.

The chain recombines TRBV5-1 with TRBJ1-4; no reliable D call. The CDR3 spans 14 residues. Germline V gene sequence: CDR1 SGHRS, CDR2 YFSETQ. V was pared by 0 bases and J by 14 bases, with 17 bases between. CDR3 in amino acids: CASSLGTQQDLLFF. In DNA form, the CDR3 reads TGCGCCAGCAGCTTGGGAACGCAACAAGATTTGCTGTTTTTT.

This chain uses TRBV4-3 with TRBJ2-1; TRBD1 agrees at 8 bases. V lost 4 bases to trimming and J lost 1 base; unmatched junction nucleotides: 12. There are 18 residues in the CDR3. Germline V gives CDR1 LGHNA, CDR2 YSLEER. The CDR3 sequence: CASSRDRGATPSYNEQFF. The DNA for the CDR3 is TGCGCCAGCAGCCGCGACAGGGGCGCAACCCCTTCCTACAATGAGCAGTTCTTC.

The chain combines TRBV10-3 with TRBJ2-7; tentatively, D is TRBD2 (6 bases). Trimming took 0 bases from V and 0 from J, leaving 15 bases between them. Germline V gives CDR1 ENHRY, CDR2 SYGVKD. The CDR3 loop spans 17 amino acids. This CDR3 is CAISESSGARSSYEQYF. CDR3 nucleotide sequence: TGTGCCATCAGTGAGTCCTCGGGAGCCCGATCCTCCTACGAGCAGTACTTC.

The J gene is TRBJ2-7, the V gene TRBV27; D may be TRBD1 (6 bases). This CDR3 is 13 amino acids long. The germline CDR1 and CDR2 sequences are MNHEY and SMNVEV (reference sequence). Trimming left V 5 bases short and J 2 bases short, with 10 bases between. This CDR3 is CASSARGPYEQYF. CDR3 bases: TGTGCCAGCAGTGCCAGGGGACCCTACGAGCAGTACTTC.

The CDR3 sequence: CASSFKTSSEQFF. The DNA for the CDR3 is TGTGCCAGCAGCTTTAAGACTAGCAGTGAGCAGTTCTTC. The chain carries TRBV7-6 and TRBJ2-1, with 7 bases lining up with TRBD2. Trimming removed 3 bases from V and 9 bases from J; junction bases left unmatched: 5. Germline V gives CDR1 SGHVS, CDR2 FNYEAQ. The CDR3 sequence is 13 residues long.

The CDR3 sequence: CASSSATGGEQYF. CDR3 DNA sequence: TGTGCCAGCAGCTCCGCGACAGGGGGCGAGCAGTACTTC. The chain uses TRBV7-2 and TRBJ2-7; TRBD1 matches at 9 bases. Germline V gene lookup returns CDR1 SGHTA and CDR2 FQGNSA. J lost 6 bases, V lost 4 bases, and 4 bases had no gene match. The CDR3 runs to 13 residues.

The chain has TRBV5-6 and TRBJ2-7, with D possibly being TRBD1 (5 bases). Per the germline V gene, CDR1 is SGHDT and CDR2 is YYEEEE. Trimming took 0 bases from V and 3 from J, leaving 10 bases between them. There are 14 residues in the CDR3. In DNA, the CDR3 is TGTGCCAGCAGCTTGGGACAGCTTATCTACGAGCAGTACTTC. Encoded protein: CASSLGQLIYEQYF.

This clone has more than one count but fewer than ten. The chain has TRBV27 and TRBJ2-1; 7 bases line up with TRBD2. Looked up from germline, CDR1 is MNHEY and CDR2 is SMNVEV (reference sequence). This CDR3 spans 14 amino acids. V lost 7 bases, J lost 8 bases, and 11 bases stayed unmatched. The CDR3 nucleotides are TGTGCCAGCAAGCTGGCGGGAGAAGGGTATGAGCAGTTCTTC. It translates to CASKLAGEGYEQFF.

The chain's CDR3 is CASSPLSLRDRGQGDEQFF. The CDR3 DNA reads as TGTGCCAGCAGTCCACTCAGCCTAAGGGATCGCGGACAGGGGGATGAGCAGTTCTTC. The V gene is TRBV27, the J gene TRBJ2-1; 10 nucleotides match TRBD1. V was pared by 5 bases and J by 8 bases, with 21 bases of the junction left unmatched. Germline V gives CDR1 MNHEY, CDR2 SMNVEV (reference sequence). This CDR3 is 19 amino acids long.

V and J are TRBV6-1 and TRBJ2-3, with TRBD1 as a possible D gene (6 bases). This CDR3 region has 13 residues. Trimming shortened V by 6 bases and J by 2 bases, and 9 bases separated the two germline ends. In germline, CDR1 is MNHNS, CDR2 SASEGT. CDR3 in amino acids: CASRTGVTDTQYF. The CDR3 coding sequence is TGTGCCAGCAGGACAGGAGTCACAGATACGCAGTATTTT.

V and J are TRBV28 and TRBJ1-5; D remains ambiguous. Germline CDR1 is MDHEN and CDR2 is SYDVKM. Trimming took 7 bases from V and 10 from J, leaving 20 bases between them. CDR3 size: 14 residues. The CDR3 loop reads CASILGQAYGPQHF. The CDR3 DNA reads TGTGCCAGCATTCTGGGTCAGGCGTACGGACCCCAGCATTTT. The complete variable domain, with remaining parts taken from reference TRBV28 and TRBJ1-5, reads DVKVTQSSRYLVKRTGEKVFLECVQDMDHENMFWYRQDPGLGLRLIYFSYDVKMKEKGDIPEGYSVSREKKERFSLILESASTNQTSMYLCASILGQAYGPQHFGDGTRLSIL.

V usage is TRBV27 and J usage is TRBJ2-3; 9 bases align to TRBD1. With V trimmed by 7 bases and J by 4 bases, 6 bases remained unmatched. The CDR3 is 14 amino acids. CDR1 is MNHEY and CDR2 is SMNVEV in the germline V gene (reference sequence). The CDR3 reads CASTGTGWADTQYF. DNA of the CDR3: TGTGCCAGCACCGGGACAGGGTGGGCAGATACGCAGTATTTT.

The rearrangement joins TRBV27 to TRBJ2-1; 12 nucleotides agree with TRBD1. Unmatched junction bases numbered 6, after V lost 3 bases and J lost 9 bases. The CDR3 is 15 residues long. From germline, CDR1 is MNHEY and CDR2 SMNVEV (reference sequence). The CDR3 region is CASSLRGQGAGEQFF. DNA of the CDR3: TGTGCCAGCAGTTTGCGGGGACAGGGGGCCGGTGAGCAGTTCTTC.

The rearrangement links TRBV7-3 to TRBJ2-1; 7 nucleotides align to TRBD2. The trim removed 5 bases at V and 5 bases at J, leaving 12 bases unmatched. Looked up from germline, CDR1 is SGHTA and CDR2 is FQGTGA. The length of the CDR3 is 16 residues. CDR3 coding DNA: TGTGCCAGCAGCCCTGGGCGGCGGGAGCGACACAATGAGCAGTTCTTC. It encodes CASSPGRRERHNEQFF.

The chain combines TRBV12-5 with TRBJ2-7, with a weak D call TRBD2 (5 bases). The CDR3 extends over 15 amino acids. Per germline, CDR1 LGHNT and CDR2 FRNRAP. V was trimmed by 7 bases and J by 2 bases, leaving 18 bases between them. CDR3 sequence (DNA): TGTGCTAGTGACCCGGACTTTTTCGACCCCTACGAGCAGTACTTC. Translated, it gives CASDPDFFDPYEQYF.

V and J are TRBV18 and TRBJ2-3; 9 bases match TRBD2. After removal of 1 base from V and 1 base from J, the junction contained 3 bases not matched to a gene. Germline V gives CDR1 KGHSH, CDR2 LQKENI. The CDR3 contains 16 residues. The CDR3 sequence: CASSPRVAGGTDTQYF. CDR3 DNA sequence: TGTGCCAGCTCACCACGAGTAGCGGGAGGCACAGATACGCAGTATTTT.

This clone was seen only once. The rearrangement joins TRBV5-1 to TRBJ1-3, with D perhaps matching TRBD1 (6 bases). CDR3 length: 15 residues. Germline-derived CDR1 and CDR2 are SGHRS and YFSETQ. The V end was cut by 3 bases, the J end by 0 bases, with 10 bases between. CDR3 sequence: CASSWGQDSGNTIYF. The CDR3 nucleotides read TGCGCCAGCAGCTGGGGACAAGACTCTGGAAACACCATATATTTT. Variable domain in full (rest from reference TRBV5-1 and TRBJ1-3): KAGVTQTPRYLIKTRGQQVTLSCSPISGHRSVSWYQQTPGQGLQFLFEYFSETQRNKGNFPGRFSGRQFSNSRSEMNVSTLELGDSALYLCASSWGQDSGNTIYFGEGSWLTVV.

The CDR3 sequence: CASSLDRVGANVLTF. CDR3 nucleotide sequence: TGTGCCAGCAGTTTAGACAGGGTTGGGGCCAACGTCCTGACTTTC. The chain carries TRBV2 and TRBJ2-6; TRBD1 aligns across 7 bases. In germline, CDR1 is SNHLY, CDR2 FYNNEI. The CDR3 has 15 residues. Germline trimming cut 5 bases from V and 3 bases from J; bases unmatched to any gene: 4. Supplemented by reference TRBV2 and TRBJ2-6, the full variable domain reads EPEVTQTPSHQVTQMGQEVILRCVPISNHLYFYWYRQILGQKVEFLVSFYNNEISEKSEIFDDQFSVERPDGSNFTLKIRSTKLEDSAMYFCASSLDRVGANVLTFGAGSRLTVL.

The sample holds a few counts of this clone. The V gene is TRBV6-5, the J gene TRBJ2-3; no clear D gene. V shed 7 bases and J shed 1 base, with 9 bases lying between them. From germline, CDR1 is MNHEY and CDR2 SVGAGI. The CDR3 contains 13 residues. In DNA form, the CDR3 reads TGTGCCAGCACCGAGATGGGCACAGATACGCAGTATTTT. It translates to CASTEMGTDTQYF.

This rearrangement joins TRBV5-6 to TRBJ2-5; weak D call: TRBD1 (5 bases). Trimming took off 5 bases at V and 1 base at J, with 15 bases between the two ends. In germline, CDR1 is SGHDT, CDR2 YYEEEE. This CDR3 spans 15 amino acids. Here the CDR3 reads CASSPARGRQETQYF. DNA for the CDR3: TGTGCCAGCAGTCCGGCTAGGGGTCGCCAAGAGACCCAGTACTTC.

The chain combines TRBV6-1 with TRBJ2-6; no clear D gene. V was shortened by 6 bases and J by 0 bases, with 9 bases between the two germline ends. The CDR3 covers 15 residues. CDR1 is MNHNS, CDR2 SASEGT, per germline. DNA of the CDR3: TGTGCCAGCAGAAGTCCAGGCTCTGGGGCCAACGTCCTGACTTTC. This gives the protein CASRSPGSGANVLTF.

This chain links TRBV28 with TRBJ1-2, with 9 bases that match TRBD1. The junction had 10 bases not matched to a gene; V was cut back by 6 bases and J by 8 bases. Germline V gene lookup returns CDR1 MDHEN and CDR2 SYDVKM. The CDR3 extends over 14 amino acids. The CDR3 spells CASSSGQGSYGYTF. Written as DNA, the CDR3 is TGTGCCAGCAGCTCGGGACAGGGAAGTTACGGCTACACCTTC.